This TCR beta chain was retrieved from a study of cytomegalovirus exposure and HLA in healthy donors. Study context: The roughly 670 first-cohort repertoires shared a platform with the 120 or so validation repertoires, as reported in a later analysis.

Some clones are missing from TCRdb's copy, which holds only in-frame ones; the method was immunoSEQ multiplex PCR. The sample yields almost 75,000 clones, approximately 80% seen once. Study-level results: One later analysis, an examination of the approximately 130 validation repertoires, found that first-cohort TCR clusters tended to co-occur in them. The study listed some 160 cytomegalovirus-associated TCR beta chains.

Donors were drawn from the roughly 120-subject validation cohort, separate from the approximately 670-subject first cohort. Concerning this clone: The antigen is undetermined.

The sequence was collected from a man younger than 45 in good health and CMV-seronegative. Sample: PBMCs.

CDR3 bases: TGTGCCAGAAGCTTGGCCGGGCAGGGGGCGGGTCAGCCCCAGCATTTT. Amino acids: CARSLAGQGAGQPQHF. The chain couples TRBV5-3 to TRBJ1-5; 8 nucleotides line up with TRBD1. TRBV5-3 is known as an ORF, though its function is uncertain. Trimming took 0 bases from V and 6 from J; bases not matched to a gene: 8. The CDR3 is made up of 16 amino acids.